This T cell receptor beta chain was profiled in a study of monozygotic twins with inflammatory bowel disease. Following a re-call of the 5' RACE reads, TCRdb has one entry per CDR3 protein and lacks DNA. This sample carries fewer than 550,000 distinct CDR3 sequences, with around 2.5% going to the ten biggest clones. Looked up from germline, CDR1 is SGHTA and CDR2 is FQGNSA. CDR3 size: 13 residues. The specimen was blood. This receptor was identified in a human donor with ulcerative colitis or Crohn's disease, or a healthy co-twin of an affected twin (not recorded which). The J gene is TRBJ2-5, the V gene TRBV7-2; the TCRdb call, TRBD2, lacks DNA for checking. CDR3 region: CASSVSGGETQYF.